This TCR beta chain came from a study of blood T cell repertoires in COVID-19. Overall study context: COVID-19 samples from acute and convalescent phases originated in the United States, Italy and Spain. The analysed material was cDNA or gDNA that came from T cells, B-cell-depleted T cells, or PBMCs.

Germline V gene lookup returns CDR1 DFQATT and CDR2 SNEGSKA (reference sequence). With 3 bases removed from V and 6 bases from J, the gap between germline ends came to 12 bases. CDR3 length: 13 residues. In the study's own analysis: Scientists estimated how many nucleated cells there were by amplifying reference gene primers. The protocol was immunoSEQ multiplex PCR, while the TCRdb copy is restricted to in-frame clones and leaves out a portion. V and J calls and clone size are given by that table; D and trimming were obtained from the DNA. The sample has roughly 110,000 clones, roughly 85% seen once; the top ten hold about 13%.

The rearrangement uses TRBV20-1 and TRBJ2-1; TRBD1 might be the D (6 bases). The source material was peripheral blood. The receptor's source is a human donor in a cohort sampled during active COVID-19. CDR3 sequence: CSASEWGLNEQFF. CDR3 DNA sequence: TGCAGTGCTAGTGAGTGGGGGCTCAATGAGCAGTTCTTC.